These 9 T cell receptor beta chains were sequenced from one sample in a study of blood T cell repertoires in COVID-19 (dated by TCRdb to 2020 to 2022). To prepare the library, the immunoSEQ multiplex PCR assay was applied. The clones in this table, taken by TCRdb from immuneACCESS, are in-frame only. Not every clone is retained; where verified, under half of the shortfall comes from an unresolved V gene, and the cause of the rest is unknown. The sample table shows about 13,000 clones, and around 76% are seen once. Jointly, the top ten make up less than 45% of the sample. The sequenced sample was peripheral blood. These receptors were obtained from a woman older than 75 with acute or convalescent COVID-19.

This chain connects TRBV9 to TRBJ2-3; TRBD2 aligns across 9 bases. V shed 3 bases and J 3 bases; nucleotides not matched to a gene: 5. In germline, CDR1 is SGDLS, CDR2 YYNGEE. The CDR3 has 15 residues. The CDR3 loop reads CASSGLAGMTDTQYF. The DNA for the CDR3 is TGTGCCAGCAGCGGGCTAGCGGGGATGACAGATACGCAGTATTTT.

This chain connects TRBV7-9 to TRBJ2-3, with D unresolved. In germline, CDR1 is SEHNR, CDR2 FQNEAQ (reference sequence). V dropped 3 bases and J dropped 2 bases, with 9 bases sitting between them. This CDR3 has 14 residues. The CDR3 sequence is CASSFVQTTDTQYF. The CDR3 DNA is TGTGCCAGCAGCTTTGTACAGACCACAGATACGCAGTATTTT.

The chain employs TRBV18 and TRBJ1-1; a weak D match, TRBD1 (6 bases). Trimming left V 8 bases short and J 6 bases short, with 13 bases between. Germline CDR1 reads KGHSH; CDR2 reads LQKENI. This CDR3 has 12 amino acids. CDR3 nucleotide sequence: TGTGCCAGCACCGGGACAACCGCTGAAGCTTTCTTT. It encodes CASTGTTAEAFF.

This clone came up a few times. V usage is TRBV19 and J usage is TRBJ1-2; D is unresolved. Germline CDR1 is LNHDA and CDR2 is SQIVND (reference sequence). The CDR3 consists of 12 residues. With 3 bases removed from V and 3 bases from J, the gap between germline ends came to 5 bases. CDR3 residues: CASSIPYYGYTF. The DNA of the CDR3 is TGTGCCAGTAGTATCCCGTACTATGGCTACACCTTC. The full variable domain, completed using reference TRBV19 and TRBJ1-2, is DGGITQSPKYLFRKEGQNVTLSCEQNLNHDAMYWYRQDPGQGLRLIYYSQIVNDFQKGDIAEGYSVSREKKESFPLTVTSAQKNPTAFYLCASSIPYYGYTFGSGTRLTVV.

The genes are TRBV19 and TRBJ1-2; 8 nucleotides align to TRBD1. Trimming cost V 6 bases and J 9 bases; bases outside gene matches: 6. CDR1 and CDR2 (germline): LNHDA, SQIVND (reference sequence). The CDR3 totals 12 residues. CDR3 sequence: CASSLDRGSYTF. The CDR3 bases are TGTGCCAGTAGCCTTGACAGGGGAAGCTACACCTTC.

The V call is TRBV20-1, the J call TRBJ2-7; TRBD1 matches at 8 bases. CDR3 length equals 11 residues. Germline V CDR1 and CDR2: DFQATT, SNEGSKA (reference sequence). V trimming: 3 bases; J trimming: 8 bases; junction bases outside the gene matches: 3. The CDR3 DNA is TGCAGTGCTAGGTCAGGGGGCAAGCAGTACTTC. Translated: CSARSGGKQYF.

CDR3 protein: CATLSGGADTGELFF. CDR3 nucleotide sequence: TGTGCCACCTTAAGCGGGGGGGCAGACACCGGGGAGCTGTTTTTT. The chain has TRBV2 and TRBJ2-2, with 10 nucleotides matching TRBD2. The CDR3 sequence is 15 residues long. Germline V gene lookup returns CDR1 SNHLY and CDR2 FYNNEI. Trimming at V came to 10 bases and at J to 3 bases, leaving 8 bases not matched to a gene.

The chain recombines TRBV5-1 with TRBJ1-4; D may be TRBD1 (6 bases). Germline V lookup: CDR1 SGHRS, CDR2 YFSETQ. This CDR3 is 15 amino acids long. V dropped 3 bases and J dropped 0 bases, with 9 bases sitting between them. Written as DNA, the CDR3 is TGCGCCAGCAGCTCCGAGGGGGCAACTAATGAAAAACTGTTTTTT. Residues: CASSSEGATNEKLFF.

The V and J genes are TRBV4-2 and TRBJ1-2, with D tentatively TRBD1 (5 bases). Germline V CDR1 and CDR2: LGHNA, YNFKEQ. V was shortened by 0 bases and J by 8 bases, with 13 bases between the two germline ends. The CDR3 is 14 amino acids. This CDR3 reads CASSQEAGLEGYTF. CDR3 sequence (DNA): TGTGCCAGCAGCCAAGAAGCAGGGTTGGAGGGCTACACCTTC.